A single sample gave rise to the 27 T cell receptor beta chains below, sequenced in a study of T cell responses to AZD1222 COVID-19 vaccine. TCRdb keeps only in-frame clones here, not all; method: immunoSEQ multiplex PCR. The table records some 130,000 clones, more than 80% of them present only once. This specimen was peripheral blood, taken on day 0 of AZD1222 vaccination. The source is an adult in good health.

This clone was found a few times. The CDR3 is CASSQPRDTSSYEQYF. CDR3 in DNA: TGCGCCAGCAGCCAGCCCCGGGACACAAGCTCCTACGAGCAGTACTTC. The chain employs TRBV4-1 and TRBJ2-7; tentative D call: TRBD1 (6 bases). The germline gives CDR1 MGHRA, CDR2 YSYEKL. V was shortened by 3 bases and J by 0 bases, with 15 bases between the two germline ends. The CDR3 is 16 amino acids.

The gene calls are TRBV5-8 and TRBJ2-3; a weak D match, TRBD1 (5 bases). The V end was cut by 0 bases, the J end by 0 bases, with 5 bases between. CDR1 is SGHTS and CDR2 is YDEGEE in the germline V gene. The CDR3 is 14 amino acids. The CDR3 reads CASSLGQSTDTQYF. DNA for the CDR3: TGTGCCAGCAGCTTGGGACAGAGCACAGATACGCAGTATTTT.

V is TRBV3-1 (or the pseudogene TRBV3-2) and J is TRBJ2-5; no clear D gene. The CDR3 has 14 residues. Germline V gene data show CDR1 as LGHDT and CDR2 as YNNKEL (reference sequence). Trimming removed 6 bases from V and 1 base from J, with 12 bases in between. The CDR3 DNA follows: TGTGCCAGCAGGCCCCTGACAAGCCAAGAGACCCAGTACTTC. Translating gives CASRPLTSQETQYF.

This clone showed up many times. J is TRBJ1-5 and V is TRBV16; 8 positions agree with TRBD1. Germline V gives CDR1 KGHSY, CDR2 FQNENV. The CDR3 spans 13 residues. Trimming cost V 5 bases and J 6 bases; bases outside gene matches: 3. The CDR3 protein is CASSVDRAQPQHF. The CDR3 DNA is TGTGCCAGCAGCGTGGACAGGGCTCAGCCCCAGCATTTT. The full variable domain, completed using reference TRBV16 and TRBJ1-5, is GEEVAQTPKHLVRGEGQKAKLYCAPIKGHSYVFWYQQVLKNEFKFLISFQNENVFDETGMPKERFSAKCLPNSPCSLEIQATKLEDSAVYFCASSVDRAQPQHFGDGTRLSIL.

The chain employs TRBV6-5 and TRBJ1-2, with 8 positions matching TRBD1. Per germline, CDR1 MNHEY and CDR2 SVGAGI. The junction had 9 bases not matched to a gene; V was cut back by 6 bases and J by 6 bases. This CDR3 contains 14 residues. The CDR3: CASRGTGKGDGYTF. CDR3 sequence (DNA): TGTGCCAGCAGAGGGACAGGCAAAGGAGATGGCTACACCTTC.

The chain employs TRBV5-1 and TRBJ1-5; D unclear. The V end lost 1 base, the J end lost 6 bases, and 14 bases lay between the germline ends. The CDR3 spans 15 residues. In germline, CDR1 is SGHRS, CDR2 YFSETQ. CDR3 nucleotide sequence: TGCGCCAGCAGCTTGACCCCGGGGTCTGCTCAGCCCCAGCATTTT. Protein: CASSLTPGSAQPQHF.

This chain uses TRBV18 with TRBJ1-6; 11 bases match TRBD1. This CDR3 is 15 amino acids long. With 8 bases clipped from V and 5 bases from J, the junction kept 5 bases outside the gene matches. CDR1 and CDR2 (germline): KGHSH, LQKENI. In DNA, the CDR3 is TGTGCCAGCCACGGACAGGGGGCTAATAATTCACCCCTCCACTTT. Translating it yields CASHGQGANNSPLHF.

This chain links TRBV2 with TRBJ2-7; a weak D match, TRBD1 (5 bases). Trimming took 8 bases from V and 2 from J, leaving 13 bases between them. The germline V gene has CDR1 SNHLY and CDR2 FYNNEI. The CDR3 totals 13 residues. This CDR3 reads CASGALPTYEQYF. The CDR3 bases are TGTGCCAGCGGGGCGCTCCCCACCTACGAGCAGTACTTC.

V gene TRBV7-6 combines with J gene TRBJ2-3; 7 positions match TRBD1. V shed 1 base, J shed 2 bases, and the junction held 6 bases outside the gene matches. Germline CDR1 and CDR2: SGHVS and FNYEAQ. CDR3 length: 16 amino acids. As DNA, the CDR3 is TGTGCCAGCAGCTTAGGGTCCGGGACAGCCACAGATACGCAGTATTTT. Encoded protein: CASSLGSGTATDTQYF.

CDR3 region: CASSEIPVAGDFANTGELFF. The DNA for the CDR3 is TGTGCCAGCAGTGAAATTCCTGTGGCAGGAGACTTCGCGAACACCGGGGAGCTGTTTTTT. The gene calls are TRBV2 and TRBJ2-2; unclear D gene. This CDR3 comprises 20 residues. Germline V gene data show CDR1 as SNHLY and CDR2 as FYNNEI. With 2 bases removed from V and 0 bases from J, the gap between germline ends came to 22 bases.

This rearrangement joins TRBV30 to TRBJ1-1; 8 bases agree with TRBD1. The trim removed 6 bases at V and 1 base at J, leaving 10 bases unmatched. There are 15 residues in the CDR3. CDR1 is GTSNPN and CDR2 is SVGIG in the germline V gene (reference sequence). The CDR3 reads CACQKRDRPNTEAFF. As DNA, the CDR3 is TGTGCCTGCCAAAAGCGGGACAGGCCGAACACTGAAGCTTTCTTT.

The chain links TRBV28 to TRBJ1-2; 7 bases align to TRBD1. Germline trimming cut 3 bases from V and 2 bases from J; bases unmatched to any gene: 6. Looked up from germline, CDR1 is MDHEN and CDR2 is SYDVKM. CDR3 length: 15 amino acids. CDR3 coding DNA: TGTGCCAGCAGTTTGGCCCGACAGGGAAACTATGGCTACACCTTC. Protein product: CASSLARQGNYGYTF.

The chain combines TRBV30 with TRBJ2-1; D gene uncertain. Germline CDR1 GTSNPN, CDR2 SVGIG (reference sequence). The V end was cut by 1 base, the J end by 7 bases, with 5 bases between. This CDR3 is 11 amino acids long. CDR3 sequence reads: CAWSDRNEQFF. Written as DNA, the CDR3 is TGTGCCTGGAGTGATAGGAATGAGCAGTTCTTC.

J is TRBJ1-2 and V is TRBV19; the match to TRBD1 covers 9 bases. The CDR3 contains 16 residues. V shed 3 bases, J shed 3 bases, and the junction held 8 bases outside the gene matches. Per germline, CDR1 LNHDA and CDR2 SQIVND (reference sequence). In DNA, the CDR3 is TGTGCCAGTAGTATCGGATGGACAGGGGTGGACTATGGCTACACCTTC. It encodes CASSIGWTGVDYGYTF.

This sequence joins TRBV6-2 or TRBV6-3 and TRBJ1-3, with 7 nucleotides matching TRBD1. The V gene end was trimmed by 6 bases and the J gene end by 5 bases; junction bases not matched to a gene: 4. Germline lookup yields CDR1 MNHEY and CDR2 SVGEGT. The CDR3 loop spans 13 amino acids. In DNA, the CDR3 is TGTGCCAGCAGCTTGACAGGGCGAAACACCATATATTTT. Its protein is CASSLTGRNTIYF.

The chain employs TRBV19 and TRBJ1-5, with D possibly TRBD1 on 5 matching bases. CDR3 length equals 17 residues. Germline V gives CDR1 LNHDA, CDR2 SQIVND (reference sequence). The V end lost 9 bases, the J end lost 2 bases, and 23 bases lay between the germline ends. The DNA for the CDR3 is TGTGCCAGCACGACCCGGGGCAGACCCCAGGGCAATCAGCCCCAGCATTTT. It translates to CASTTRGRPQGNQPQHF.

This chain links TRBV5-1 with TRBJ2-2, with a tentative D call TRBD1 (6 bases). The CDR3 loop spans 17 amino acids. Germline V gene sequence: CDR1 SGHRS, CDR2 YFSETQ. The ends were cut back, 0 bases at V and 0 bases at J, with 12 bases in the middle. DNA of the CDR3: TGCGCCAGCAGCTTGGTGGCAGGGGTTTCGAACACCGGGGAGCTGTTTTTT. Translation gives CASSLVAGVSNTGELFF.

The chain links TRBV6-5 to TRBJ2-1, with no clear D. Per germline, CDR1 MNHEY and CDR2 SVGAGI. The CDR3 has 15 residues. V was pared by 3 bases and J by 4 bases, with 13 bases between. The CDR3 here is CASSYGRQEYNEQFF. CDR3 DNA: TGTGCCAGCAGTTATGGCAGGCAGGAGTACAATGAGCAGTTCTTC.

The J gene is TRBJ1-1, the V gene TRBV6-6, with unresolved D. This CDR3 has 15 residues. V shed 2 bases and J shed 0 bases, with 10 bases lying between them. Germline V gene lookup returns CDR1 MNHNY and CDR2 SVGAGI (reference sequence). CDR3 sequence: CASSYPQAMNTEAFF. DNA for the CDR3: TGTGCCAGCAGTTACCCCCAAGCCATGAACACTGAAGCTTTCTTT.

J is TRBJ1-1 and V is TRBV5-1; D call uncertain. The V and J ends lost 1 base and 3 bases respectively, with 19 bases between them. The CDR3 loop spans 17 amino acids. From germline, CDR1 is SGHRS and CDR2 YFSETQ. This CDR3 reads CASSLNGGSLSYTEAFF. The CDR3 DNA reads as TGCGCCAGCAGCTTGAACGGTGGGTCCCTTAGTTACACTGAAGCTTTCTTT.

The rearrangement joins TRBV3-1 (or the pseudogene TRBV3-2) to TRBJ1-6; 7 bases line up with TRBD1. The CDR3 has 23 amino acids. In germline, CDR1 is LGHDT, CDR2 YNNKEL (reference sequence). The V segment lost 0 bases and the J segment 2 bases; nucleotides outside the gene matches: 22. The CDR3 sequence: CASSQDPYRDRVDASTYNSPLHF. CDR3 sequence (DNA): TGTGCCAGCAGCCAAGATCCATACCGCGACAGGGTTGACGCGTCCACCTATAATTCACCCCTCCACTTT.

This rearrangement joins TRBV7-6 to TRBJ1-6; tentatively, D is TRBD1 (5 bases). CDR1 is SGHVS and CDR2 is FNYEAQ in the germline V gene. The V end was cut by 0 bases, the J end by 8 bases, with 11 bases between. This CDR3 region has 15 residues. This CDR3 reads CASSLAGGSDSPLHF. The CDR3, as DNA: TGTGCCAGCAGCTTAGCGGGGGGATCGGATTCACCCCTCCACTTT.

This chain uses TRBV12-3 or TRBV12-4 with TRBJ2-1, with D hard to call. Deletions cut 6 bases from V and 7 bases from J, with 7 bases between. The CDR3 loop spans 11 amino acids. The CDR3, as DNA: TGTGCCAGCAGCCTGAAAAATGAGCAGTTCTTC. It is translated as CASSLKNEQFF.

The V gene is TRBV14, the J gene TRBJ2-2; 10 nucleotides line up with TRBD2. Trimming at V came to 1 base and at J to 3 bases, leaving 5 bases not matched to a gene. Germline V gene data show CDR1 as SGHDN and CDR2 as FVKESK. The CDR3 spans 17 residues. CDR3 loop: CASSQAVGLADTGELFF. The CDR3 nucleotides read TGTGCCAGCAGCCAAGCCGTCGGACTAGCGGACACCGGGGAGCTGTTTTTT.

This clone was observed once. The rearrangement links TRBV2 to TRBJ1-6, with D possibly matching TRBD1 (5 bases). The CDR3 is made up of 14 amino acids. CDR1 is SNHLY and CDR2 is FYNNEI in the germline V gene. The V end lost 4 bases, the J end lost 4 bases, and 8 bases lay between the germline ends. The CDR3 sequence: CASSVQGYNSPLHF. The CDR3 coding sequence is TGTGCCAGCAGTGTCCAGGGATATAATTCACCCCTCCACTTT.

CDR3 DNA sequence: TGTGCCAGCAGCCCTCGGGCAGGGCTGAGTGAAAAACTGTTTTTT. It is translated as CASSPRAGLSEKLFF. The rearrangement joins TRBV5-6 to TRBJ1-4, with D tentatively TRBD1 (5 bases). V was trimmed by 4 bases and J by 7 bases, leaving 17 bases between them. Germline lookup yields CDR1 SGHDT and CDR2 YYEEEE. This CDR3 is built from 15 residues.

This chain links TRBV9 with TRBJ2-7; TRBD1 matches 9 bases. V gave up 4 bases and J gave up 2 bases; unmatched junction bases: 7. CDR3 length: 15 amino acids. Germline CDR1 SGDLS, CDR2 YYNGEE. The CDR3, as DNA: TGTGCCAGCAGCCCCCCTGGGACAGGGACCTACGAGCAGTACTTC. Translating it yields CASSPPGTGTYEQYF. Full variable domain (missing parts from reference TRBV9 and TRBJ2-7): DSGVTQTPKHLITATGQRVTLRCSPRSGDLSVYWYQQSLDQGLQFLIQYYNGEERAKGNILERFSAQQFPDLHSELNLSSLELGDSALYFCASSPPGTGTYEQYFGPGTRLTVT.